Following are 13 T cell receptor beta chains from one sample sequenced in a study of T cells in women clearing cervical HPV infection. Assay used: immunoSEQ multiplex PCR; TCRdb lists only in-frame clones, some missing. The sample totals 30,000 to 45,000 clones; its top ten clones hold roughly 4%. The sequencing sample was made of blood buffy coat. These receptors were taken from a woman between 18 and 70 years old with a cervical HPV16 infection that either progressed to CIN3+ or cleared (not recorded which).

The CDR3 DNA, read in part, is TGTGCCAGCAGCTTAGTGGACTACCCATCCTACGAG. This codes for CASSLVDYPSYE. The entire CDR3 protein is CASSLVDYPSYEQYF. V gene TRBV7-8 combines with J gene TRBJ2-7, with D perhaps TRBD2 (6 bases). The read terminates 3 residues ahead of where the CDR3 ends, so the germline J gene completes it. CDR1 and CDR2 (germline): SGHVS, FQNEAQ. V was shortened by 1 base and J by 1 base, with 11 bases between the two germline ends. The CDR3 spans 15 residues.

On this clone: Read sequence stops 3 residues before the CDR3 end, and the germline J gene provides the missing end. The chain carries TRBV6-4 and TRBJ2-2; the match to TRBD1 covers 8 bases. From germline, CDR1 is MRHNA and CDR2 SNTAGT. Trimming cost V 5 bases and J 1 base; bases outside gene matches: 3. This CDR3 has 15 residues. The CDR3 here is CASSTGTGNTGELFF. CDR3 bases read: TGTGCCAGCAGTACCGGGACAGGGAACACCGGGGAG.

Worth noting for this clone: Read data end 3 residues before the CDR3 end; the end is taken from the germline J gene. V and J are TRBV7-8 and TRBJ2-3; D remains unclear. CDR3 length: 15 amino acids. Germline V gene sequence: CDR1 SGHVS, CDR2 FQNEAQ. The CDR3 region is CASSLGQSAQETQYF. The CDR3 bases that were read are TGTGCCAGCAGCTTAGGGCAGAGCGCCCAAGAGACG.

Points on this clone: The read ends 3 residues before the CDR3 terminus; that terminus is restored from the germline J gene. The chain uses TRBV7-9 and TRBJ1-2; perhaps TRBD1 as D (5 bases). CDR3 length equals 13 residues. Looked up from germline, CDR1 is SEHNR and CDR2 is FQNEAQ (reference sequence). Deletions cut 1 base from V and 7 bases from J, with 10 bases between. Here the CDR3 reads CASSLEAGIGYTF. The part of the CDR3 DNA that was read is TGTGCCAGCAGCTTAGAGGCAGGGATTGGC.

The covered CDR3 bases are TGTGCCAGCAGTTACTCTTCGGGGTCCTACTACGAG. Its protein product is CASSYSSGSYYE. The complete CDR3 sequence is CASSYSSGSYYEQYF. V and J are TRBV6-2 or TRBV6-3 and TRBJ2-7, with a weak D call TRBD2 (5 bases). The CDR3 end falls 3 residues outside the read, so it is completed with the germline J gene. CDR3 size: 15 residues. V lost 0 bases to trimming and J lost 3 bases, with 12 bases between them. The germline gives CDR1 MNHEY, CDR2 SVGEGT.

A word on this clone: The read terminates 3 residues before the CDR3 end, so the remaining end is supplied by the germline J gene. V gene TRBV18 combines with J gene TRBJ1-1; 8 bases match TRBD1. The CDR3 consists of 13 residues. In germline, CDR1 is KGHSH, CDR2 LQKENI. The CDR3 here is CASSPDRGDEAFF. CDR3 DNA, as far as it was read: TGTGCCAGCTCACCCGACAGGGGAGACGAG.

Remarks on this clone: The CDR3 end falls 3 residues outside the read, so it is completed with the germline J gene. This rearrangement joins TRBV6-2 or TRBV6-3 to TRBJ1-2, with 8 bases fitting TRBD1. J gave up 5 bases and V 6 bases, and 5 bases lay outside the gene matches. CDR1 MNHEY and CDR2 SVGEGT come from the germline V gene. The CDR3 runs 13 residues. Partial CDR3 DNA: TGTGCCAGCAGAAAGGACAGGGAATATGGC. It specifies CASRKDREYG. The full CDR3 reads CASRKDREYGYTF.

Details on this clone: The read terminates 3 residues ahead of where the CDR3 ends, so the germline J gene completes it. This chain links TRBV27 with TRBJ2-2; 9 nucleotides agree with TRBD1. J was trimmed by 4 bases and V by 2 bases; bases with no gene match: 11. The germline V gene has CDR1 MNHEY and CDR2 SMNVEV (reference sequence). This CDR3 is 18 amino acids long. The covered CDR3 bases are TGTGCCAGCAGTTTAAGGGGACAGGGATGGGGGGGCACCGGGGAG. Translation: CASSLRGQGWGGTGE. In full, the CDR3 is CASSLRGQGWGGTGELFF.

As regards this clone: The read ends 3 residues before the CDR3 terminus; that terminus is restored from the germline J gene. J is TRBJ2-7 and V is TRBV20-1, with D uncertain. CDR1 is DFQATT and CDR2 is SNEGSKA in the germline V gene (reference sequence). Between the trimmed V and J ends, which lost 2 bases and 2 bases, there was a span of 16 bases. CDR3 length equals 15 residues. The covered CDR3 bases are TGCAGTGCTAGATCCACAGTACATTTTACCTACGAG. Amino acids: CSARSTVHFTYE. The complete CDR3 protein is CSARSTVHFTYEQYF.

For this clone: The CDR3 goes on 3 residues after the read ends, and that part is filled in from the germline J gene. The chain is built from TRBV7-3 and TRBJ1-1; 8 nucleotides align to TRBD1. This CDR3 has 12 residues. CDR1 is SGHTA and CDR2 is FQGTGA in the germline V gene. The CDR3 is CASSKWTGKAFF. The covered CDR3 bases are TGTGCCAGCAGTAAATGGACAGGGAAG.

On this clone: The read halts 3 residues ahead of the CDR3 end, with the missing end drawn from the germline J gene. This chain joins TRBV9 and TRBJ2-3; 9 bases are shared with TRBD2. Germline CDR1 and CDR2: SGDLS and YYNGEE. With V trimmed by 3 bases and J by 6 bases, 14 bases remained unmatched. This CDR3 has 17 residues. The sequenced CDR3 bases are TGTGCCAGCAGCGCTGGGGTAGGCGGGAGGGCGCTGGATACG. Its protein product is CASSAGVGGRALDT. In full, the CDR3 reads CASSAGVGGRALDTQYF.

For this clone: The CDR3 extends 3 residues past the end of the read, so its final part is completed from the germline J gene. The chain recombines TRBV10-3 with TRBJ2-7, with TRBD1 matching over 8 bases. The CDR3 consists of 15 residues. Germline values: CDR1 ENHRY, CDR2 SYGVKD. V gave up 4 bases and J gave up 5 bases; unmatched junction bases: 10. The DNA read from the CDR3 is TGTGCCATCAGTGTAAGACAGGGGAGTTCAGACGAG. Protein product: CAISVRQGSSDE. The full CDR3 protein reads CAISVRQGSSDEQYF.

With regard to this clone: Read coverage stops 3 residues before the CDR3 terminus; the germline J gene supplies the remainder. V gene TRBV7-9 combines with J gene TRBJ1-2; tentative D call: TRBD1 (6 bases). Trimming stripped 1 base from V and 4 bases from J, with 13 bases between. Per the germline V gene, CDR1 is SEHNR and CDR2 is FQNEAQ (reference sequence). The CDR3 runs to 15 residues. The part of the CDR3 DNA that was read is TGTGCCAGCAGCTTAGGACAGGAAACCTTCTATGGC. Protein sequence: CASSLGQETFYG. Given in full, the CDR3 is CASSLGQETFYGYTF.